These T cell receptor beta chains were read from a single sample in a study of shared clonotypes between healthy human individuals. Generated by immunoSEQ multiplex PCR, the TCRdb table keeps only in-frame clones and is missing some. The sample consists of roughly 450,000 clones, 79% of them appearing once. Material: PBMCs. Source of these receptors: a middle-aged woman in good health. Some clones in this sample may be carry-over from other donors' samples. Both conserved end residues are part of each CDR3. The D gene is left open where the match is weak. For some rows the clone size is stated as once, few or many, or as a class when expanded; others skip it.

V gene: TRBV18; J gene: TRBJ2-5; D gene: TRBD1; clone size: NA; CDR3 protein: CASSPPGQGGGETQYF; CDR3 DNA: TGTGCCAGCTCACCTCCGGGACAGGGGGGCGGAGAGACCCAGTACTTC
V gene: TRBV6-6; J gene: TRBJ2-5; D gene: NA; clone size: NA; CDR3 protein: CASRLDRSQETQYF; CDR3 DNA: TGTGCCAGCAGGCTAGACAGGAGCCAAGAGACCCAGTACTTC
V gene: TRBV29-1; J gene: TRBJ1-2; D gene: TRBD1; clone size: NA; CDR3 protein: CSVETRTGAYGYTF; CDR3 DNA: TGCAGCGTTGAAACCCGGACAGGGGCCTATGGCTACACCTTC
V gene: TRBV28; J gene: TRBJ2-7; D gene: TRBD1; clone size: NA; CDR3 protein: CASRTGGGGPYEQYF; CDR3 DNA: TGTGCCAGCAGGACAGGGGGCGGGGGGCCTTACGAGCAGTACTTC
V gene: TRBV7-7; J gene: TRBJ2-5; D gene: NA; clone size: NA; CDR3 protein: CASSLVGGGTQETQYF; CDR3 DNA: TGTGCCAGCAGCTTAGTAGGGGGGGGGACTCAAGAGACCCAGTACTTC
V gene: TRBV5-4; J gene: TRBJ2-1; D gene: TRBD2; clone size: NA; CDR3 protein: CASSLALAGGYNEQFF; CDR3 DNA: TGTGCCAGCAGCTTGGCGCTAGCGGGCGGATACAATGAGCAGTTCTTC
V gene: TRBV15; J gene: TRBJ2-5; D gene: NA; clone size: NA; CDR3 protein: CATSSGTQREEQYF; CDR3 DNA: TGTGCCACCAGTAGTGGGACCCAGAGGGAAGAGCAGTACTTC
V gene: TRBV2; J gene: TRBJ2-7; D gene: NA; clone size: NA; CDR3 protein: CASTGTGYEQYF; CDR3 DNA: TGTGCCAGCACGGGCACCGGCTACGAGCAGTACTTC
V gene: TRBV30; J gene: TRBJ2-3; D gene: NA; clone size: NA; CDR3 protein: CAWSLIVASTDTQYF; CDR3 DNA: TGTGCCTGGAGTTTAATTGTGGCAAGCACAGATACGCAGTATTTT
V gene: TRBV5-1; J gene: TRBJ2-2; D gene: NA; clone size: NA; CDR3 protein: CASSLGGLENTGELFF; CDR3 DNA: TGCGCCAGCAGCTTGGGAGGACTGGAGAACACCGGGGAGCTGTTTTTT
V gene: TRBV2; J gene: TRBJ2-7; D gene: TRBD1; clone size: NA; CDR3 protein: CATLTRGLGEQYF; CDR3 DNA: TGTGCCACCCTGACCAGGGGGCTTGGCGAGCAGTACTTC
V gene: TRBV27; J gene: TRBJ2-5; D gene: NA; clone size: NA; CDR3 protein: CATRGPGETQYF; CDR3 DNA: TGTGCCACCAGGGGCCCAGGGGAGACCCAGTACTTC
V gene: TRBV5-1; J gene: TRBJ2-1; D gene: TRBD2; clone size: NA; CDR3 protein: CASSLGYSGLDNEQFF; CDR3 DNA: TGCGCCAGCAGCTTGGGATATAGCGGGCTTGACAATGAGCAGTTCTTC
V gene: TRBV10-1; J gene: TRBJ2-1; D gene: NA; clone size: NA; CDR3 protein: CASRDPTSGDEQFF; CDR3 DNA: TGCGCCAGCAGGGACCCGACAAGCGGCGATGAGCAGTTCTTC
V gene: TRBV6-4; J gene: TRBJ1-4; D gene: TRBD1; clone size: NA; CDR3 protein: CASRVTGAEDEKLFF; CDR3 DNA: TGTGCCAGCAGAGTTACAGGGGCTGAGGATGAAAAACTGTTTTTT
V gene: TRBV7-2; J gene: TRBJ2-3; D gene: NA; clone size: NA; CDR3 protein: CASSILGGRIDTQYF; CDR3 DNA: TGTGCCAGCAGCATCCTCGGGGGGCGCATAGATACGCAGTATTTT
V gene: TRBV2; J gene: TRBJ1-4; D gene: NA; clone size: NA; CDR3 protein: CASSGQGLEKLFF; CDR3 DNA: TGTGCCTCGTCTGGGCAGGGGCTTGAAAAACTGTTTTTT
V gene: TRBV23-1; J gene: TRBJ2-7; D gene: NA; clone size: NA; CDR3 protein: CASSQASSSGRGEQYF; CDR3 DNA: TGCGCCAGCAGTCAAGCTTCTTCGTCGGGGCGCGGCGAGCAGTACTTC
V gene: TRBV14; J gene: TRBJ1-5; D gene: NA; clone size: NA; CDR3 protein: CASSQDQRTDTFNQPQHF; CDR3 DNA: TGTGCCAGCAGCCAAGATCAGAGGACCGATACCTTCAATCAGCCCCAGCATTTT
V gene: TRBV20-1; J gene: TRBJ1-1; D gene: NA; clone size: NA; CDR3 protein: CSASVTNEAFF; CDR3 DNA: TGCAGTGCTAGTGTGACAAATGAAGCTTTCTTT
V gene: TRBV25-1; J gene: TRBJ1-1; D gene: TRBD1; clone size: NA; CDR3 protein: CASSGGTVRAAFF; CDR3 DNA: TGTGCCAGCAGTGGCGGGACAGTCAGGGCAGCTTTCTTT
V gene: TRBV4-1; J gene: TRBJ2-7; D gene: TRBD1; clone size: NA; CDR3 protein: CASSHQPDRGSYEQYF; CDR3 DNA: TGCGCCAGCAGCCACCAACCCGACAGGGGATCGTACGAGCAGTACTTC
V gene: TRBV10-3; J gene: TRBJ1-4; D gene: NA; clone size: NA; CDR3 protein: CAISDPGQENEKLFF; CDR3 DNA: TGTGCCATCAGTGATCCGGGACAAGAAAATGAAAAACTGTTTTTT
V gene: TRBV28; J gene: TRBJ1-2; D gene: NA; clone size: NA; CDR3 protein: CASSLVAPGSNYGYTF; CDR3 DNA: TGTGCCAGCAGCCTAGTTGCCCCAGGATCTAACTATGGCTACACCTTC
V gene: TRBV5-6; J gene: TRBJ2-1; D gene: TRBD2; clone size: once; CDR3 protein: CASSWGLEYNEQFF; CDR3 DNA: TGTGCCAGCAGCTGGGGACTAGAGTACAATGAGCAGTTCTTC
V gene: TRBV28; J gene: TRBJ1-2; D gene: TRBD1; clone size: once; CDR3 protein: CASTGTGVRQNYGYTF; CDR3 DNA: TGTGCCAGCACCGGGACAGGGGTACGCCAAAACTATGGCTACACCTTC
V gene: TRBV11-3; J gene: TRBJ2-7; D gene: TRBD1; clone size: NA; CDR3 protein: CASSYGQGSDEQYF; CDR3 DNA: TGTGCCAGCAGCTACGGACAGGGGAGCGACGAGCAGTACTTC
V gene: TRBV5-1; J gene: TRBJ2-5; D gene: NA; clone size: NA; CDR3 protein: CASSYSPGFSETQYF; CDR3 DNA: TGCGCCAGCAGCTATAGCCCGGGGTTTTCAGAGACCCAGTACTTC
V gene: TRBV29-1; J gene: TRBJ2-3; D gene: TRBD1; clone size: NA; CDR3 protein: CSVPGDRSSTDTQYF; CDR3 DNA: TGCAGCGTCCCCGGGGACAGGTCTAGCACAGATACGCAGTATTTT